This T cell receptor (beta chain) was sequenced for a study of OX40 agonist ivuxolimab in advanced cancers. The assay was immunoSEQ multiplex PCR, and TCRdb's table has in-frame clones only and misses some. This table holds 60,000 to 90,000 clones, 80% to 85% found once. Germline CDR1 LNHDA, CDR2 SQIVND (reference sequence). The CDR3 length is 16 residues. With V trimmed by 2 bases and J by 8 bases, 11 bases remained unmatched. This clone was picked up one time. The rearrangement uses TRBV19 and TRBJ2-4, with 8 bases aligning to TRBD2. This receptor was identified in an adult with an advanced solid tumor such as melanoma, head and neck, liver or kidney cancer. The sample here was CD4+ or CD8+ T cells sorted from blood, taken in a trial of the OX40 agonist ivuxolimab. CDR3 DNA sequence: TGTGCCAGTAGTATATACCTCCCGGGAGGGCCGGACATTCAGTACTTC. It translates to CASSIYLPGGPDIQYF.